This TCR beta chain was profiled in a study of regulatory T cells in long-lasting Graves disease. The time point was: newly diagnosed GD, antithyroid drugs for less than 3 months. After RNA was extracted from PBMCs, the TCR library was made from it. This clonotype occurred many times. Germline assignment: CDR1 GTSNPN and CDR2 SVGIG (reference sequence). This CDR3 has 17 amino acids. After removal of 2 bases from V and 2 bases from J, the junction contained 10 bases not matched to a gene. Construction of the TCR beta libraries employed iRepertoire HTBI primers in conjunction with Arm-PCR of CDR3 regions. TCRdb re-derived calls from the multiplex PCR reads in MiXCR, one entry per CDR3 protein. Among 350,000 to 400,000 distinct CDR3 sequences listed, 15% to 20% were seen once. Another study also made use of these data, one on T cells in Graves' hyperthyroidism and ophthalmopathy. That paper states: Together with thyroid ultrasound, orbital computed tomography, serum thyroxine and TRAb, clinical symptoms were used for diagnoses. Blood samples included most of the expanded thyroid clonotypes exceeding 0.001.

Source: peripheral blood mononuclear cells (PBMCs), taken at new diagnosis, from a patient treated with antithyroid drugs. This clonotype originated in a woman younger than 30 with Graves disease. The V call is TRBV30, the J call TRBJ2-7; TRBD2 matches 12 bases. The CDR3 loop is CAWSQGRTSGIPYEQYF. The CDR3 nucleotides read TGTGCCTGGAGTCAGGGCCGGACTAGCGGGATCCCCTACGAGCAGTACTTC.